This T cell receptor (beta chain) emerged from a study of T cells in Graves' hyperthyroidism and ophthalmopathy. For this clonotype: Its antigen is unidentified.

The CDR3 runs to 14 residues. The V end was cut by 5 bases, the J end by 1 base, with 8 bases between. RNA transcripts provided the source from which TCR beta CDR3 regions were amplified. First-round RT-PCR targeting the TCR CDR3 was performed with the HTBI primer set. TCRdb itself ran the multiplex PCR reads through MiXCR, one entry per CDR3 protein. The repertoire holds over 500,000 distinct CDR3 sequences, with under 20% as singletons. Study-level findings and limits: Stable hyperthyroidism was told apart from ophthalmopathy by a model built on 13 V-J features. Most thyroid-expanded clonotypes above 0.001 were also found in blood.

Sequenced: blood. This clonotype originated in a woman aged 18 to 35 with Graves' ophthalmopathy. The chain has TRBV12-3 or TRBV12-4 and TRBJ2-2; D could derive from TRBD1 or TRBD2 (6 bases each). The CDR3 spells CASSAGQNTGELFF. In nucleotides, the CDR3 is TGTGCCAGCAGTGCGGGACAGAACACCGGGGAGCTGTTTTTT.